One sample yielded the 26 T cell receptor beta chains listed below, sequenced in a study of cytomegalovirus exposure and HLA in healthy donors. A multiplex PCR was run with 60 Vbeta primers and 13 Jbeta primers. Repertoires were generated with immunoSEQ multiplex PCR, while TCRdb's copy carries only in-frame clones and drops some. The data show roughly 130,000 clones, with 75% to 90% seen just once and 1% held by the top ten. The source material was PBMCs. The receptors come from a man aged 40-49 years in good health and CMV-seronegative.

The rearrangement uses TRBV28 and TRBJ2-7; D is undetermined. This CDR3 is built from 12 residues. Germline-derived CDR1 and CDR2 are MDHEN and SYDVKM. Deletions cut 7 bases from V and 0 bases from J, with 7 bases between. Here the CDR3 DNA reads TGTGCCAGCAACTCCCTCTCCTACGAGCAGTACTTC. It specifies CASNSLSYEQYF.

The chain links TRBV2 to TRBJ1-4, with TRBD1 matching over 9 bases. The CDR3 has 14 residues. The V segment lost 6 bases and the J segment 4 bases; nucleotides outside the gene matches: 3. The V gene's germline CDR1 is SNHLY and CDR2 FYNNEI. The CDR3 DNA is TGTGCCAGCAGGGACAGGGGAGTTAATGAAAAACTGTTTTTT. It translates to CASRDRGVNEKLFF.

The V gene is TRBV28, the J gene TRBJ2-7; D gene uncertain. The CDR3 has 16 amino acids. V was cut by 5 bases and J by 4 bases, with 21 bases left in between. Germline V gene sequence: CDR1 MDHEN, CDR2 SYDVKM. The DNA for the CDR3 is TGTGCCAGCAGTCCTACACGACACCATAACCATTACGAGCAGTACTTC. Protein: CASSPTRHHNHYEQYF.

V and J are TRBV6-6 and TRBJ1-1; D is ambiguous. The CDR3 is 14 residues long. V lost 0 bases to trimming and J lost 5 bases, with 10 bases between them. The germline CDR1 and CDR2 sequences are MNHNY and SVGAGI (reference sequence). Here the CDR3 reads CASSYSEGSTEAFF. In DNA, the CDR3 is TGTGCCAGCAGTTACTCAGAGGGTTCGACTGAAGCTTTCTTT.

The V call is TRBV10-3, the J call TRBJ2-3, with 11 bases that match TRBD2. Looked up from germline, CDR1 is ENHRY and CDR2 is SYGVKD. The CDR3 runs 15 residues. Germline trimming cut 6 bases from V and 6 bases from J; bases unmatched to any gene: 8. The CDR3 loop is CAISAGLAGFDTQYF. CDR3 bases: TGTGCCATCAGCGCCGGACTAGCGGGTTTCGATACGCAGTATTTT.

A single count supports this clone. This chain links TRBV5-5 with TRBJ1-5, with a tentative D call TRBD1 (6 bases). CDR3 length: 17 amino acids. V was cut by 0 bases and J by 0 bases, with 13 bases left in between. Germline CDR1 is SGHKS and CDR2 is YYEKEE (reference sequence). CDR3 sequence (DNA): TGTGCCAGCAGCTTGGTATCGACAGGCTATAGCAATCAGCCCCAGCATTTT. This encodes CASSLVSTGYSNQPQHF.

This clone was seen just once. Sequence at one end of the junction differs from germline and may be a read error. The chain links TRBV7-9 to TRBJ1-2; D is uncertain. Per germline, CDR1 SEHNR and CDR2 FQNEAQ (reference sequence). The CDR3 has 12 residues. The CDR3 nucleotides read TGTTCCAGCAGCTTAGTTGGAGTTGGCTACACCTTC. Translating it yields CSSSLVGVGYTF.

This clone was seen once. V is TRBV10-1 and J is TRBJ2-3, with 7 bases matching TRBD1. CDR1 is WNHNN and CDR2 is SYGVQD in the germline V gene (reference sequence). V trimming: 6 bases; J trimming: 2 bases; junction bases outside the gene matches: 11. This CDR3 has 16 residues. In DNA form, the CDR3 reads TGCGCCAGCAGCGACCTGACAGGGCTATCCACAGATACGCAGTATTTT. It is translated as CASSDLTGLSTDTQYF.

This chain links TRBV6-6 with TRBJ1-5, with a weak D call TRBD1 (5 bases). Trimming pared 11 bases from V and 9 bases from J, leaving 11 bases between. CDR3 length: 10 residues. Per the germline V gene, CDR1 is MNHNY and CDR2 is SVGAGI (reference sequence). CDR3 loop: CASGRGPQHF. For the CDR3, the DNA is TGTGCCTCAGGGCGAGGGCCCCAGCATTTT.

This clone was detected only a few times. This chain uses TRBV20-1 with TRBJ2-7; tentatively, D is TRBD2 (7 bases). V was cut by 5 bases and J by 6 bases, with 11 bases left in between. Germline-derived CDR1 and CDR2 are DFQATT and SNEGSKA (reference sequence). This CDR3 has 11 amino acids. CDR3 region: CSAGGGGEQYF. CDR3 DNA: TGCAGTGCTGGAGGGGGGGGCGAGCAGTACTTC.

The V call is TRBV30, the J call TRBJ2-7; 9 bases map to TRBD2. Germline CDR1 GTSNPN, CDR2 SVGIG (reference sequence). V gave up 3 bases and J gave up 5 bases; unmatched junction bases: 14. The CDR3 extends over 16 amino acids. The CDR3, as DNA: TGTGCCTGGAGGGGCGGGAGGGCCTCCCCGCTCGACGAGCAGTACTTC. This translates into CAWRGGRASPLDEQYF.

This chain joins TRBV11-2 and TRBJ2-1; TRBD2 matches 9 bases. The ends lost 0 bases at V and 6 bases at J; junction bases unmatched: 15. The germline V gene encodes CDR1 SGHAT and CDR2 FQNNGV. The CDR3 consists of 19 residues. The CDR3 DNA sequence: TGTGCCAGCAGCTTAGACTCGGGGGGTTGGACTAGCGCTATCAATGAGCAGTTCTTC. It specifies CASSLDSGGWTSAINEQFF.

On this clone itself: Other nucleotide sequences in the sample specify the same CDR3. V usage is TRBV5-1 and J usage is TRBJ2-7, with 7 bases that match TRBD1. The CDR3 is made up of 14 amino acids. The V and J ends lost 4 bases and 3 bases, in that order; junction bases with no gene match: 7. Germline V gene data show CDR1 as SGHRS and CDR2 as YFSETQ. CDR3 sequence: CASSLDRANYEQYF. CDR3 in DNA: TGCGCCAGCAGCCTCGACAGGGCCAACTACGAGCAGTACTTC.

This sequence joins TRBV28 and TRBJ2-3; D not certain. The CDR3 has 13 residues. Germline loops: CDR1 MDHEN, CDR2 SYDVKM. V lost 3 bases and J lost 7, with 11 bases in between. CDR3 amino acids: CASSFSGFNTQYF. Here the CDR3 DNA reads TGTGCCAGCAGTTTCTCGGGTTTTAATACGCAGTATTTT.

In this sample, this clone turned up a few times. The gene calls are TRBV19 and TRBJ2-7; 7 bases agree with TRBD1. J gave up 2 bases and V 0 bases, and 4 bases lay outside the gene matches. Germline loops: CDR1 LNHDA, CDR2 SQIVND (reference sequence). This CDR3 spans 15 amino acids. The CDR3 loop is CASSIDRDRAYEQYF. In DNA form, the CDR3 reads TGTGCCAGTAGTATAGACCGGGACAGAGCCTACGAGCAGTACTTC. Filled out from reference TRBV19 and TRBJ2-7, the complete variable domain reads DGGITQSPKYLFRKEGQNVTLSCEQNLNHDAMYWYRQDPGQGLRLIYYSQIVNDFQKGDIAEGYSVSREKKESFPLTVTSAQKNPTAFYLCASSIDRDRAYEQYFGPGTRLTVT.

This chain uses TRBV10-1 with TRBJ1-1; 7 nucleotides align to TRBD1. Germline CDR1 WNHNN, CDR2 SYGVQD (reference sequence). The CDR3 is 15 amino acids. With V trimmed by 11 bases and J by 7 bases, 19 bases remained unmatched. CDR3 nucleotide sequence: TGCGCCCGACGACAGGGCTTTTTTTGGGACTGTGAAGCTTTCTTT. Its translation: CARRQGFFWDCEAFF.

The chain joins TRBV28 to TRBJ2-7; a weak D match, TRBD1 (6 bases). CDR3 length equals 15 residues. The germline V gene has CDR1 MDHEN and CDR2 SYDVKM. Trimming shortened V by 5 bases and J by 0 bases, and 14 bases separated the two germline ends. This CDR3 reads CASSPHRTASYEQYF. The CDR3 DNA is TGTGCCAGCAGTCCCCACAGGACAGCCTCCTACGAGCAGTACTTC.

V usage is TRBV5-4 and J usage is TRBJ1-1; D is undetermined. The CDR3 is 16 residues long. Germline values: CDR1 SGHNT, CDR2 YYREEE (reference sequence). V was shortened by 0 bases and J by 2 bases, with 14 bases between the two germline ends. The CDR3 reads CASSLALQASNTEAFF. As DNA, the CDR3 is TGTGCCAGCAGCTTGGCCTTGCAGGCGAGTAACACTGAAGCTTTCTTT.

The J gene is TRBJ2-5, the V gene TRBV19, with D perhaps TRBD1 (6 bases). The CDR3 spans 15 residues. Germline V gene data show CDR1 as LNHDA and CDR2 as SQIVND (reference sequence). With 1 base removed from V and 1 base from J, the gap between germline ends came to 10 bases. For the CDR3, the DNA is TGTGCCAGTAGTATAGGGGGGACACGCCAAGAGACCCAGTACTTC. This gives the protein CASSIGGTRQETQYF.

The rearrangement joins TRBV14 to TRBJ1-1; 7 nucleotides match TRBD1. J gave up 1 base and V 4 bases, and 3 bases lay outside the gene matches. The CDR3 has 14 amino acids. Per the germline V gene, CDR1 is SGHDN and CDR2 is FVKESK. The CDR3 DNA is TGTGCCAGCAGCCGTCGGACAGGGAACACTGAAGCTTTCTTT. Amino acid sequence: CASSRRTGNTEAFF.

This clone turned up a few times. The chain recombines TRBV5-5 with TRBJ2-5; D is undetermined. This CDR3 is 13 amino acids long. Germline V gene lookup returns CDR1 SGHKS and CDR2 YYEKEE (reference sequence). Trimming pared 2 bases from V and 0 bases from J, leaving 5 bases between. The CDR3 protein is CASSFTDQETQYF. In nucleotides, the CDR3 is TGTGCCAGCAGCTTCACAGACCAAGAGACCCAGTACTTC. The whole variable domain, remainder taken from reference TRBV5-5 and TRBJ2-5, is DAGVTQSPTHLIKTRGQQVTLRCSPISGHKSVSWYQQVLGQGPQFIFQYYEKEERGRGNFPDRFSARQFPNYSSELNVNALLLGDSALYLCASSFTDQETQYFGPGTRLLVL.

The rearrangement joins TRBV6-1 to TRBJ1-4, with 9 bases identical to TRBD1. This CDR3 is built from 16 residues. The germline CDR1 and CDR2 sequences are MNHNS and SASEGT. The V segment lost 1 base and the J segment 4 bases; nucleotides outside the gene matches: 4. CDR3 DNA sequence: TGTGCCAGCAGTGAAGGGACAGGGGCTGGTAATGAAAAACTGTTTTTT. It translates to CASSEGTGAGNEKLFF.

The genes are TRBV7-9 and TRBJ1-1; perhaps TRBD1 as D (6 bases). V was clipped by 5 bases and J by 7 bases, with 17 bases between them. Germline CDR1 SEHNR, CDR2 FQNEAQ (reference sequence). The CDR3 is made up of 14 amino acids. CDR3 coding DNA: TGTGCCAGCAGCCGCCGGGACACCCGGAGTGAAGCTTTCTTT. Translating gives CASSRRDTRSEAFF.

The chain employs TRBV5-1 and TRBJ2-5; 10 nucleotides agree with TRBD2. From germline, CDR1 is SGHRS and CDR2 YFSETQ. This CDR3 spans 16 amino acids. J gave up 1 base and V 0 bases, and 3 bases lay outside the gene matches. The chain's CDR3 is CASSLGGTSVQETQYF. Here the CDR3 DNA reads TGCGCCAGCAGCTTGGGGGGGACTAGCGTCCAAGAGACCCAGTACTTC.

A single count supports this clone. The V call is TRBV28, the J call TRBJ2-3, with D possibly being TRBD2 (6 bases). Germline V lookup: CDR1 MDHEN, CDR2 SYDVKM. V was clipped by 7 bases and J by 1 base, with 12 bases between them. The CDR3 totals 14 residues. CDR3 loop: CASTPGGGTDTQYF. The DNA for the CDR3 is TGTGCCAGCACCCCAGGCGGGGGCACAGATACGCAGTATTTT.

This clone appeared a few times. The J gene is TRBJ1-2, the V gene TRBV4-1; D might be TRBD1 (6 bases). CDR3 size: 14 residues. Per the germline V gene, CDR1 is MGHRA and CDR2 is YSYEKL. The V end lost 1 base, the J end lost 10 bases, and 16 bases lay between the germline ends. CDR3 sequence: CASSQVETGPNYTF. The DNA of the CDR3 is TGCGCCAGCAGCCAAGTCGAGACAGGACCAAACTACACCTTC.